A selection of T cell receptor beta chains follows, all from one sample in a study of CD8 T cells in Susac syndrome. MiXCR, applied by TCRdb to the immunoSEQ multiplex PCR reads, yields one record per CDR3 protein. The sample includes tens of thousands of distinct CDR3 sequences, around 93% seen only once; the top ten take roughly 0.5%. Source material: CD8+ T cells from PBMCs. The receptor source for this set is a human donor with multiple sclerosis. Each CDR3 is given without its conserved first and last residue.

V gene: TRBV6-1; J gene: TRBJ2-2; CDR3 protein: ASSELAGGTGELF
V gene: TRBV12-5; J gene: TRBJ2-2; CDR3 protein: ASGLSFGLALAPGELF
V gene: TRBV7-9; J gene: TRBJ1-2; CDR3 protein: ASSLGTYGYT
V gene: TRBV5-6; J gene: TRBJ2-1; CDR3 protein: ASSYGTGVGVVQF
V gene: TRBV30; J gene: TRBJ1-2; CDR3 protein: AWRGEDYGYT
V gene: TRBV7-8; J gene: TRBJ2-7; CDR3 protein: ASSLLSGTGGFEQY
V gene: TRBV2; J gene: TRBJ1-5; CDR3 protein: ASHNRDKNQPQH
V gene: TRBV6-2/TRBV6-3; J gene: TRBJ2-7; CDR3 protein: ASSGDIYEQY
V gene: TRBV7-2; J gene: TRBJ2-3; CDR3 protein: ASSRGMGRGDDTQY
V gene: TRBV27; J gene: TRBJ2-7; CDR3 protein: ASSDRGIYEQY
V gene: TRBV15; J gene: TRBJ1-1; CDR3 protein: ATRGREGSIEAF
V gene: TRBV27; J gene: TRBJ2-3; CDR3 protein: ASTPGGGIFMTDTQY
V gene: TRBV11-2; J gene: TRBJ2-7; CDR3 protein: ASSLQTKAYEQY
V gene: TRBV5-1; J gene: TRBJ2-7; CDR3 protein: ASSLGWVAGGSDEQY
V gene: TRBV3-1; J gene: TRBJ2-3; CDR3 protein: ASSPEGGPADTQY
V gene: TRBV16; J gene: TRBJ2-7; CDR3 protein: ASSQSGGGYEQY
V gene: TRBV14; J gene: TRBJ1-1; CDR3 protein: ASSHGRGTEAF
V gene: TRBV30; J gene: TRBJ2-5; CDR3 protein: AWSPPLAGEETQY
V gene: TRBV20-1; J gene: TRBJ2-3; CDR3 protein: SAKSTGPDTQY
V gene: TRBV7-9; J gene: TRBJ2-1; CDR3 protein: ASSLILAGEYNEQF
V gene: TRBV27; J gene: TRBJ2-2; CDR3 protein: ASSNPGQGTTGELF
V gene: TRBV27; J gene: TRBJ2-6; CDR3 protein: ASSEGQVSSGANVLT
V gene: TRBV13; J gene: TRBJ1-4; CDR3 protein: ASSLRTGLDEKLF
V gene: TRBV27; J gene: TRBJ2-7; CDR3 protein: ASSSTGTDYEQY
V gene: TRBV28; J gene: TRBJ1-1; CDR3 protein: ASSVELSNTEAF
V gene: TRBV20-1; J gene: TRBJ1-1; CDR3 protein: SARDRMNTEAF
V gene: TRBV4-3; J gene: TRBJ2-2; CDR3 protein: ASSQEATSGGANGELF
V gene: TRBV2; J gene: TRBJ2-3; CDR3 protein: ASSSPQPYTDTQY
V gene: TRBV27; J gene: TRBJ1-1; CDR3 protein: ASSLGQGRPF
V gene: TRBV9; J gene: TRBJ2-7; CDR3 protein: ASSGEGYEQY
V gene: TRBV7-9; J gene: TRBJ2-3; CDR3 protein: ASSIPGGSGYTDTQY
V gene: TRBV9; J gene: TRBJ2-7; CDR3 protein: ASSAGLGAYEQY
V gene: TRBV12-5; J gene: TRBJ1-1; CDR3 protein: ASGYPGQGTEAF
V gene: TRBV7-9; J gene: TRBJ2-5; CDR3 protein: ASSLMIPGQGQETQY
V gene: TRBV12-3/TRBV12-4; J gene: TRBJ1-1; CDR3 protein: ASTGTGSVEAF
V gene: TRBV7-9; J gene: TRBJ1-2; CDR3 protein: ASSPWDRGYGYT
V gene: TRBV29-1; J gene: TRBJ2-3; CDR3 protein: SVAWAQDGSITDTQY
V gene: TRBV7-9; J gene: TRBJ1-5; CDR3 protein: ASSLEAGGEDQPQH
V gene: TRBV4-2; J gene: TRBJ1-1; CDR3 protein: ASSPQTGGTLKLF
V gene: TRBV18; J gene: TRBJ2-6; CDR3 protein: ASSRRGTGASSGANVLT
V gene: TRBV13; J gene: TRBJ2-5; CDR3 protein: ASSVGRGETQY
V gene: TRBV7-2; J gene: TRBJ2-2; CDR3 protein: ASSRPGQMTGELF
V gene: TRBV7-9; J gene: TRBJ2-3; CDR3 protein: ASSLISGRRTDTQY
V gene: TRBV18; J gene: TRBJ2-1; CDR3 protein: ASSPLGTVYNEQF
V gene: TRBV7-2; J gene: TRBJ2-5; CDR3 protein: ASSPEGGAMVETQY
V gene: TRBV20-1; J gene: TRBJ2-5; CDR3 protein: SARDWSGGYKETQY
V gene: TRBV20-1; J gene: TRBJ2-7; CDR3 protein: SASDGQSSYEQY
V gene: TRBV27; J gene: TRBJ2-7; CDR3 protein: ASSLFGGPNYEQY
V gene: TRBV25-1; J gene: TRBJ2-5; CDR3 protein: ASIGSTGETQY
V gene: TRBV29-1; J gene: TRBJ1-2; CDR3 protein: SVMTFAYYSDYGYT
V gene: TRBV28; J gene: TRBJ1-1; CDR3 protein: ASSLAVPNTEAF
V gene: TRBV6-5; J gene: TRBJ1-2; CDR3 protein: ASSLISRGTGGYT
V gene: TRBV6-5; J gene: TRBJ2-7; CDR3 protein: ASRDPGQRYEQY
V gene: TRBV6-2/TRBV6-3; J gene: TRBJ2-3; CDR3 protein: ASSPTSGGTDTQY
V gene: TRBV20-1; J gene: TRBJ1-3; CDR3 protein: SAQDGGSGNTIY
V gene: TRBV14; J gene: TRBJ1-2; CDR3 protein: ASSSRTVPEGNYGYT
V gene: TRBV29-1; J gene: TRBJ2-7; CDR3 protein: SVEDRLRGSSYEQY